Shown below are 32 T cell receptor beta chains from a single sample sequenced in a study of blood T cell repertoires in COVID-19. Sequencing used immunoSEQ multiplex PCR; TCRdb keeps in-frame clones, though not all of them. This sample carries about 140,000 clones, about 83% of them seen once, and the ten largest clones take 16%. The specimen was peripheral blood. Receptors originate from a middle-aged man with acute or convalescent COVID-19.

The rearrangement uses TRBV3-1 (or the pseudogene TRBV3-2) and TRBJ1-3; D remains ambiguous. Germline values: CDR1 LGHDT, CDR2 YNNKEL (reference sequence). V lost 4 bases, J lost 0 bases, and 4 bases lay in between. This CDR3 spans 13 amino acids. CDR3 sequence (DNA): TGTGCCAGCAGCCTCCACTCTGGAAACACCATATATTTT. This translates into CASSLHSGNTIYF.

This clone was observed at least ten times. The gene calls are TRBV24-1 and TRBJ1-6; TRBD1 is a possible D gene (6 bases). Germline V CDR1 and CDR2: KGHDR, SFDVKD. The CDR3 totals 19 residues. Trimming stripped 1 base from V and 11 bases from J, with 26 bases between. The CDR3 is CATSDFEAGDYRKRPPLHF. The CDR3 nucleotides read TGTGCCACCAGTGATTTTGAGGCAGGGGACTATAGAAAGAGACCACCCCTCCACTTT.

CDR3 protein: CASSIRASGGIADTQYF. The DNA for the CDR3 is TGTGCCAGTAGTATAAGGGCTAGCGGGGGGATTGCAGATACGCAGTATTTT. This chain connects TRBV19 to TRBJ2-3; TRBD2 matches at 11 bases. The V gene's germline CDR1 is LNHDA and CDR2 SQIVND (reference sequence). This CDR3 has 17 amino acids. The J segment lost 4 bases and the V segment lost 2 bases, leaving 8 bases of the junction unmatched.

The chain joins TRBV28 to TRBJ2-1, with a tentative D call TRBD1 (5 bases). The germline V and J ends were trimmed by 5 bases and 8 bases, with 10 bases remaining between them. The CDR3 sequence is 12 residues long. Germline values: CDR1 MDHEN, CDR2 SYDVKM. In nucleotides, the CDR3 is TGTGCCAGCAGTGTGGGGCCCCATGAGCAGTTCTTC. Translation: CASSVGPHEQFF.

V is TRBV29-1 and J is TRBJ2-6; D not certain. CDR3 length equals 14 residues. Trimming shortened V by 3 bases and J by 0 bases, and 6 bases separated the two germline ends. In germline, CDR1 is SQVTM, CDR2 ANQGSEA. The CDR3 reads CSVDTPSGANVLTF. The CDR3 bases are TGCAGCGTTGACACTCCCTCTGGGGCCAACGTCCTGACTTTC.

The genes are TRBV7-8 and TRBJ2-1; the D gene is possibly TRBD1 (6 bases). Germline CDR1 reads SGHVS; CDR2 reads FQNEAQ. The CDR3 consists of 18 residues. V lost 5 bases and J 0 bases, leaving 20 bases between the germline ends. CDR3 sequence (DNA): TGTGCCAGCAGCCCCACGACAGGACCCCCGAGCTCCTACAATGAGCAGTTCTTC. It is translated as CASSPTTGPPSSYNEQFF.

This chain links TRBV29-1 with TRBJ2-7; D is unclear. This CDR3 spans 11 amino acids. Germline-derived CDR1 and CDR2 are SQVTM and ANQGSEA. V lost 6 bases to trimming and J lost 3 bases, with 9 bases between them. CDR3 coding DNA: TGCAGCGTCCTAATCCTCTACGAGCAGTACTTC. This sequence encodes CSVLILYEQYF.

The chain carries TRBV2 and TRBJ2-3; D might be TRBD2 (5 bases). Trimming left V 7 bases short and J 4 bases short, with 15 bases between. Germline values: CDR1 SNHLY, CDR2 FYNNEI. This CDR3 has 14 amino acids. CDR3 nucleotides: TGTGCCAGCAATCCCCTAGCCGATGCAGATACGCAGTATTTT. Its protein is CASNPLADADTQYF.

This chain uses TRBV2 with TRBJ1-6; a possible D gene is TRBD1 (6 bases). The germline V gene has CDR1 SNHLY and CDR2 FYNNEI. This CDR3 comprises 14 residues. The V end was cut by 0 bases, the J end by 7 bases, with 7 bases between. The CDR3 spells CASSEARGNSPLHF. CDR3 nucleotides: TGTGCCAGCAGTGAAGCCAGGGGCAATTCACCCCTCCACTTT.

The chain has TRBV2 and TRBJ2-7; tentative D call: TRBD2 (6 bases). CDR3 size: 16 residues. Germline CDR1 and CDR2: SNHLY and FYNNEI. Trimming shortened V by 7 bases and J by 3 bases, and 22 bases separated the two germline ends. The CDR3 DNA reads TGTGCCAGCATCGGAGTAAGTTCGCGGGGATTCTACGAGCAGTACTTC. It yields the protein CASIGVSSRGFYEQYF.

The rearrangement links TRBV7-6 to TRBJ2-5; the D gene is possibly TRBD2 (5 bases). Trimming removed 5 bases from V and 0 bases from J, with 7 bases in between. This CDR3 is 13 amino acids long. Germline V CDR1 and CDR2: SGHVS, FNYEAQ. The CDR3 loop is CASSHGNQETQYF. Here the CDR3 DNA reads TGTGCCAGCAGCCACGGGAACCAAGAGACCCAGTACTTC.

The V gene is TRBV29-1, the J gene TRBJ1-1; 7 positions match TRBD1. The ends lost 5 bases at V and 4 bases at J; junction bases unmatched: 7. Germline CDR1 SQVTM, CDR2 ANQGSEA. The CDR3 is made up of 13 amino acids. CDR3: CSVQGVQGTEAFF. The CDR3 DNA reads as TGCAGCGTTCAGGGGGTTCAAGGCACTGAAGCTTTCTTT.

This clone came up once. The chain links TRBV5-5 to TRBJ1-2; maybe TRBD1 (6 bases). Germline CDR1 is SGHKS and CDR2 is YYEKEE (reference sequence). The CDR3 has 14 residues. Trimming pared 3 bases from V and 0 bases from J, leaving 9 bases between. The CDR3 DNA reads TGTGCCAGCAGCTGGGACACTTCTAACTATGGCTACACCTTC. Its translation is CASSWDTSNYGYTF.

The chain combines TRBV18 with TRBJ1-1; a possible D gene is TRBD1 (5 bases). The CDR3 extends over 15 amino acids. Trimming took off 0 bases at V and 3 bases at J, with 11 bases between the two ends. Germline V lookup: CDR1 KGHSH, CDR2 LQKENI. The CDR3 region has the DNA TGTGCCAGCTCACCACCATCGGTAGGGGACACTGAAGCTTTCTTT. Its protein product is CASSPPSVGDTEAFF.

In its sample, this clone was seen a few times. In nucleotides, the CDR3 is TGTGCCAGCAGCCCCCGGGTTAGCGGGGGGTACAATGAGCAGTTCTTC. The encoded protein is CASSPRVSGGYNEQFF. This chain joins TRBV7-6 and TRBJ2-1, with 10 bases that match TRBD2. CDR3 size: 16 residues. CDR1 is SGHVS, CDR2 FNYEAQ, per germline. V was clipped by 5 bases and J by 4 bases; unmatched bases: 8.

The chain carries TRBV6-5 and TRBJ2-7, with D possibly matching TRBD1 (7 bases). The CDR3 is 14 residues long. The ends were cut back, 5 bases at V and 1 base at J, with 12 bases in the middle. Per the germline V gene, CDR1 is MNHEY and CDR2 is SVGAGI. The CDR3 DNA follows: TGTGCCAGCAGTCCAGGGGGGTATTCCTACGAGCAGTACTTC. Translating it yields CASSPGGYSYEQYF.

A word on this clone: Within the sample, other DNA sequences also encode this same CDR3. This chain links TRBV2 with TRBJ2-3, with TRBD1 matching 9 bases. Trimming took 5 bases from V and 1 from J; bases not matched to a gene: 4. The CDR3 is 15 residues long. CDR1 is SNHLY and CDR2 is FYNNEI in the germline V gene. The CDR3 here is CASSFDRGGTDTQYF. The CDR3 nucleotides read TGTGCCAGCAGTTTCGACAGGGGGGGCACAGATACGCAGTATTTT. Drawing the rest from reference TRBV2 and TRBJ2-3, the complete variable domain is EPEVTQTPSHQVTQMGQEVILRCVPISNHLYFYWYRQILGQKVEFLVSFYNNEISEKSEIFDDQFSVERPDGSNFTLKIRSTKLEDSAMYFCASSFDRGGTDTQYFGPGTRLTVL.

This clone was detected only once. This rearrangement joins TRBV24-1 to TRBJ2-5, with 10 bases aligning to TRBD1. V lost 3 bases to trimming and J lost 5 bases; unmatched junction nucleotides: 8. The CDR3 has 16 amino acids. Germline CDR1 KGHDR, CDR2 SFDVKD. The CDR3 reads CATSDPQGTGEETQYF. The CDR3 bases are TGTGCCACCAGTGATCCCCAAGGGACAGGGGAGGAGACCCAGTACTTC.

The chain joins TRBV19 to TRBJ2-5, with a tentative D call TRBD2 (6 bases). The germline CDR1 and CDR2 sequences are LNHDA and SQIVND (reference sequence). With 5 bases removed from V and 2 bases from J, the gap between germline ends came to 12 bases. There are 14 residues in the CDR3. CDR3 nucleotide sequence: TGTGCCAGTAGTGCGACTAGTTGGCAAGAGACCCAGTACTTC. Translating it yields CASSATSWQETQYF.

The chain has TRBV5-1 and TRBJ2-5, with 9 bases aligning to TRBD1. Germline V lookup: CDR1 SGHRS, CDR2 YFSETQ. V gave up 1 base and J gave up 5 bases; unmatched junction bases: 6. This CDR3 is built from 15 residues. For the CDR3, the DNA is TGCGCCAGCAGCTTGTACAGGGGGCAGGCGGAGACCCAGTACTTC. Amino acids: CASSLYRGQAETQYF. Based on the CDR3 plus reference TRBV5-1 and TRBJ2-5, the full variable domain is KAGVTQTPRYLIKTRGQQVTLSCSPISGHRSVSWYQQTPGQGLQFLFEYFSETQRNKGNFPGRFSGRQFSNSRSEMNVSTLELGDSALYLCASSLYRGQAETQYFGPGTRLLVL.

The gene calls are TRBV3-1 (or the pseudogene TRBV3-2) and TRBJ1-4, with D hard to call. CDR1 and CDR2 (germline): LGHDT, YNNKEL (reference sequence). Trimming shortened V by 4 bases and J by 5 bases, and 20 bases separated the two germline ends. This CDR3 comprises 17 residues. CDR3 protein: CASSPPGFAGWNEKLFF. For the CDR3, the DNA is TGTGCCAGCAGCCCCCCGGGATTCGCGGGTTGGAATGAAAAACTGTTTTTT.

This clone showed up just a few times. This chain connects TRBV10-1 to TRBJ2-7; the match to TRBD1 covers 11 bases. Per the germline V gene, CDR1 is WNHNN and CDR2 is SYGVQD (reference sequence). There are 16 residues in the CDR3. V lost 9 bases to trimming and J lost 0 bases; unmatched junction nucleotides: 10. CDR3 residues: CASTSSGTGGSYEQYV. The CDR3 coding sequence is TGCGCCAGTACCTCTTCCGGGACAGGGGGCTCCTACGAGCAGTACGTC.

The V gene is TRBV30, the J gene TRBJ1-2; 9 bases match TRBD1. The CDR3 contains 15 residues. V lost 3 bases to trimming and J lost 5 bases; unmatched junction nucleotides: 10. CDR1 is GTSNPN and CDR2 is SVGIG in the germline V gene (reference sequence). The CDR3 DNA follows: TGTGCCTGGAGGGAAACAGGGGGCGGCCCTTATGGCTACACCTTC. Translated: CAWRETGGGPYGYTF.

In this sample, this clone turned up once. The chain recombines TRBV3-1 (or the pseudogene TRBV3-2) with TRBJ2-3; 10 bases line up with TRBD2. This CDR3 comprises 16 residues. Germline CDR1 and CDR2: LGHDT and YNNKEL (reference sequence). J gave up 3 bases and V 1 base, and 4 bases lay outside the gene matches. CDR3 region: CASSQAVAGGTDTQYF. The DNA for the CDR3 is TGTGCCAGCAGCCAAGCCGTAGCGGGGGGTACAGATACGCAGTATTTT.

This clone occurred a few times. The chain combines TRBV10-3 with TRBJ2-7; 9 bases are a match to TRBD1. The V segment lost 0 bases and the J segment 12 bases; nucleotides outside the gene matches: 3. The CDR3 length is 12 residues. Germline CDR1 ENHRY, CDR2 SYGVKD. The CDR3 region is CAISESGTGTYV. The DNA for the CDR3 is TGTGCCATCAGTGAGTCCGGGACAGGGACGTACGTC.

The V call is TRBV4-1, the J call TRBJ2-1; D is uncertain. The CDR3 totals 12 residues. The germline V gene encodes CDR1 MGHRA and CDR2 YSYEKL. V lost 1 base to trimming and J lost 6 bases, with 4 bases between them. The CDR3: CASSQVANEQFF. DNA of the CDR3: TGCGCCAGCAGCCAAGTAGCCAATGAGCAGTTCTTC.

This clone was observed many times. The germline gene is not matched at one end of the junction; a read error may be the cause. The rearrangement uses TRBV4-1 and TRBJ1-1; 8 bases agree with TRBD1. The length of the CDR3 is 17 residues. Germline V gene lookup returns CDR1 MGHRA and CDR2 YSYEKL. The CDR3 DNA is TGCGCCAGCAGACAAGGTTCCCTGGGACAGGCAACAACTGAAGCTTTCTTT. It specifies CASRQGSLGQATTEAFF.

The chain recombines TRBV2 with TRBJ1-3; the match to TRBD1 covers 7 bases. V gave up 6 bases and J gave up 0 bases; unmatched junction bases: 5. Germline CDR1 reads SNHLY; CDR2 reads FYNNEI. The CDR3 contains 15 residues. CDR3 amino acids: CASRTGMNSGNTIYF. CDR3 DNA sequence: TGTGCCAGCAGGACAGGGATGAACTCTGGAAACACCATATATTTT.

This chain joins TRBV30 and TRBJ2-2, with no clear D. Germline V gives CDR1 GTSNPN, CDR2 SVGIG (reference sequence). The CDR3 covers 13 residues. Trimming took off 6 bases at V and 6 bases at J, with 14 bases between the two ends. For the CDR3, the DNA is TGTGCCTGCCTCGGTGTCGTCGCCGGGGAGCTGTTTTTT. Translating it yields CACLGVVAGELFF.

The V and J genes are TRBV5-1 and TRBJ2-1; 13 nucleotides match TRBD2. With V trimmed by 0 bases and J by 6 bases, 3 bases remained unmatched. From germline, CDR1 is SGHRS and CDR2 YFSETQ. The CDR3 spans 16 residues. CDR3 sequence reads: CASSLGTSGGPNEQFF. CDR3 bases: TGCGCCAGCAGCTTGGGGACTAGCGGGGGTCCCAATGAGCAGTTCTTC.

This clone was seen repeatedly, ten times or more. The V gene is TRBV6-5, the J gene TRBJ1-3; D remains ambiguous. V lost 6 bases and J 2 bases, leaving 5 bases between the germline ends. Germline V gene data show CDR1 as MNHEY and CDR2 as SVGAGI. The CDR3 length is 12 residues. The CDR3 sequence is CASRGAGNTIYF. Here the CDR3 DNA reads TGTGCCAGCAGGGGCGCTGGAAACACCATATATTTT.

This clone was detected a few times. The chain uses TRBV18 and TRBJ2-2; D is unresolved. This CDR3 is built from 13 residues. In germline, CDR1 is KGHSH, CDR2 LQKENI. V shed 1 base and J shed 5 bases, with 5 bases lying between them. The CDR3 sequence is CASSPLNTGELFF. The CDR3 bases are TGTGCCAGCTCACCACTCAATACCGGGGAGCTGTTTTTT. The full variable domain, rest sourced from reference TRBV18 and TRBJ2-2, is NAGVMQNPRHLVRRRGQEARLRCSPMKGHSHVYWYRQLPEEGLKFMVYLQKENIIDESGMPKERFSAEFPKEGPSILRIQQVVRGDSAAYFCASSPLNTGELFFGEGSRLTVL.